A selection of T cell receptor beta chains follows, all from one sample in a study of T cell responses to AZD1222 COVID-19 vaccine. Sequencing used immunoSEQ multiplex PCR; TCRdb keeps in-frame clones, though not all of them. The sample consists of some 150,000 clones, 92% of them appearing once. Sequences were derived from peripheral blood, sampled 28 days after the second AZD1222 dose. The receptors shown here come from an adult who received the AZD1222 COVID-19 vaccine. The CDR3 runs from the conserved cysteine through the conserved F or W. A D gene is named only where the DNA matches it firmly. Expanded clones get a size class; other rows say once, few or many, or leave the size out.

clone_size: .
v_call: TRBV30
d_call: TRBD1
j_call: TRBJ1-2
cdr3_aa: CAWSTDRVVGYTF
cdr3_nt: TGTGCCTGGAGTACGGACAGGGTTGTTGGCTACACCTTC

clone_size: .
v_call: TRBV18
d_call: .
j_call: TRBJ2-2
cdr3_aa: CASSLTAHGELFF
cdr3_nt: TGTGCCAGCTCACTGACGGCCCACGGGGAGCTGTTTTTT

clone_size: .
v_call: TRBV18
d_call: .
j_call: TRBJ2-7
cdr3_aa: CASSPEGRQGYEQYF
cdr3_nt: TGTGCCAGCTCACCGGAGGGTAGGCAAGGCTACGAGCAGTACTTC

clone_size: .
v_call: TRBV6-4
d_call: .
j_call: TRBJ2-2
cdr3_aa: CASSETVTGELFF
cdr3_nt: TGTGCCAGCAGTGAGACGGTCACCGGGGAGCTGTTTTTT

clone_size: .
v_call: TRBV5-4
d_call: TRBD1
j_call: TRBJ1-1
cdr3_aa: CASSPGQGTEAFF
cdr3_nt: TGTGCCAGCAGCCCGGGACAGGGTACTGAAGCTTTCTTT

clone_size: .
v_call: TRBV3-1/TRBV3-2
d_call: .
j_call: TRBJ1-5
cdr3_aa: CASSQDWGGAQPQHF
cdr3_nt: TGTGCCAGCAGCCAAGATTGGGGAGGGGCTCAGCCCCAGCATTTT

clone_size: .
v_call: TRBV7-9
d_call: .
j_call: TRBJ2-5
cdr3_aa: CASSLEQMYQETQYF
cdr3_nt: TGTGCCAGCAGCTTAGAACAGATGTACCAAGAGACCCAGTACTTC

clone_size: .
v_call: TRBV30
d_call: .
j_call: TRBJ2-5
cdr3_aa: CAWSPGGWETQYF
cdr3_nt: TGTGCCTGGAGCCCCGGGGGATGGGAGACCCAGTACTTC

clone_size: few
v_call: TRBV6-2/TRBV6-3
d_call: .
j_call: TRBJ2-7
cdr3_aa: CASSRVSGYYEQYF
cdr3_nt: TGTGCCAGCAGTCGGGTTAGCGGCTATTACGAGCAGTACTTC

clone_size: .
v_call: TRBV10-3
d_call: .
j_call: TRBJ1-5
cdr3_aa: CAISAGIGNQPQHF
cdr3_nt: TGTGCCATCAGTGCGGGGATAGGCAATCAGCCCCAGCATTTT

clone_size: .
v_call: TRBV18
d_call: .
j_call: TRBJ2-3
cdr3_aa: CASSPGRGTQYF
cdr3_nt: TGTGCCAGCTCACCAGGGCGGGGTACGCAGTATTTT

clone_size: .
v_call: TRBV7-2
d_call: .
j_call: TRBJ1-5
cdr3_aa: CASTPGGRISNQPQHF
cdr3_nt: TGTGCCAGCACCCCGGGGGGAAGAATAAGCAATCAGCCCCAGCATTTT

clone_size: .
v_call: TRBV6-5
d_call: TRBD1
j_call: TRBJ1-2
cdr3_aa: CASSNSDRGSYGYTF
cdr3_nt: TGTGCCAGCAGTAACTCGGACAGGGGGTCCTATGGCTACACCTTC

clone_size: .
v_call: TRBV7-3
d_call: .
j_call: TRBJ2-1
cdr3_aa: CASSLAGTGNNEQFF
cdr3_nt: TGTGCCAGCAGCTTAGCCGGGACGGGGAACAATGAGCAGTTCTTC

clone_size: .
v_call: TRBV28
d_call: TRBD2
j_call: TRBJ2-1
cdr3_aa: CASSSGLAGKYNEQFF
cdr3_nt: TGTGCCAGCAGTTCCGGACTAGCGGGAAAATACAATGAGCAGTTCTTC

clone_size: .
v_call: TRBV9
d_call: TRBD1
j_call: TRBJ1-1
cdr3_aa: CASSVVSQGAQFGEAFF
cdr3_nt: TGTGCCAGCAGCGTAGTATCCCAGGGGGCACAGTTCGGTGAAGCTTTCTTT

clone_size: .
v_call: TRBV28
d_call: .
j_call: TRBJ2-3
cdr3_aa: CASNTGSGLTDTQYF
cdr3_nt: TGTGCCAGCAATACCGGGTCGGGACTCACAGATACGCAGTATTTT

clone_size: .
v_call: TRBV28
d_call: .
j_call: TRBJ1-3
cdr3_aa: CASRLGVTAGNTIYF
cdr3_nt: TGTGCCAGCAGATTAGGCGTGACTGCCGGAAACACCATATATTTT

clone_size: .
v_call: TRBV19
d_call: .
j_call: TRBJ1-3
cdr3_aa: CASSVRSSGNTIYF
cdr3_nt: TGTGCCAGTAGTGTCAGAAGCTCTGGAAACACCATATATTTT

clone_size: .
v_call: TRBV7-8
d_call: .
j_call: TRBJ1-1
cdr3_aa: CASSFVSGNTEAFF
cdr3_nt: TGTGCCAGCAGCTTTGTCTCTGGGAACACTGAAGCTTTCTTT

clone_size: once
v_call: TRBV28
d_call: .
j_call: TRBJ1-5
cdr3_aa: CASSSPQGWNQPQHF
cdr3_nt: TGTGCCAGCAGTTCCCCTCAAGGTTGGAATCAGCCCCAGCATTTT

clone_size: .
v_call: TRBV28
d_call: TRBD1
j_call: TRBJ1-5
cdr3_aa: CASSPHGTGAGNQPQHF
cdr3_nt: TGTGCCAGCAGTCCCCACGGGACAGGGGCTGGCAATCAGCCCCAGCATTTT

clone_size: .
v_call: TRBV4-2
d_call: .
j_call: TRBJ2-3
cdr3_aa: CASSLGQARTDTQYF
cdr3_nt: TGTGCCAGCAGCCTGGGACAAGCCCGCACAGATACGCAGTATTTT

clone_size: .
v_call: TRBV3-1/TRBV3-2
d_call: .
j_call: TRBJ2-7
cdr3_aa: CASSQGGTANYEQYF
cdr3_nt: TGTGCCAGCAGCCAAGGCGGGACAGCCAACTACGAGCAGTACTTC

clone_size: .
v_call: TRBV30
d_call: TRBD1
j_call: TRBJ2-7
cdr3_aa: CAGSGGGGYEQYF
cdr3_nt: TGTGCCGGTTCAGGGGGTGGGGGCTACGAGCAGTACTTC

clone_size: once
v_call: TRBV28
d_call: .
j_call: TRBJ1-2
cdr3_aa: CAVTSGASANYGYTF
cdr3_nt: TGTGCCGTCACCTCCGGGGCGTCGGCTAACTATGGCTACACCTTC

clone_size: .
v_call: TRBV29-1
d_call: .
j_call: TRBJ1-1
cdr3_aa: CSVEDREGLDTEAFF
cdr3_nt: TGCAGCGTTGAAGATCGGGAGGGTTTGGATACTGAAGCTTTCTTT

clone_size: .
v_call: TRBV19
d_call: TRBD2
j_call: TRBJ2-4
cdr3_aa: CASSTGLAGALAKNIQYF
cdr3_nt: TGTGCCAGTAGTACTGGACTAGCGGGAGCCCTAGCCAAAAACATTCAGTACTTC

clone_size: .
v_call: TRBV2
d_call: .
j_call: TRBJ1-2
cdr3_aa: CASSRGSNSGYTF
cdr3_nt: TGTGCCAGCAGTCGGGGGTCAAACTCTGGCTACACCTTC

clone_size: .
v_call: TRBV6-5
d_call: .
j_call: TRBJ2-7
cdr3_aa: CASSYKVKLYEQYF
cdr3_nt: TGTGCCAGCAGTTACAAAGTCAAACTCTACGAGCAGTACTTC

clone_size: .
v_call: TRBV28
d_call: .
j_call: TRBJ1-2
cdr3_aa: CASSNNWGYGYTF
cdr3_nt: TGTGCCAGCAGCAACAACTGGGGCTATGGCTACACCTTC

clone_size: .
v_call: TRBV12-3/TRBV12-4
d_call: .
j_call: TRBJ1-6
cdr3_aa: CASSFNSPLHF
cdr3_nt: TGTGCCAGCAGTTTTAATTCACCCCTCCACTTT

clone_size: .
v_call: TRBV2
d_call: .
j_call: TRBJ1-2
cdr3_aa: CASAKDGVNYGYTF
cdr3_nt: TGTGCCAGCGCCAAAGACGGGGTAAACTATGGCTACACCTTC

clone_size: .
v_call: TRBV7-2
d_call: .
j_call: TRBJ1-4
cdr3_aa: CASSSVPGGFNEKLFF
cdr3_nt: TGTGCCAGCAGCTCCGTCCCCGGGGGGTTTAATGAAAAACTGTTTTTT

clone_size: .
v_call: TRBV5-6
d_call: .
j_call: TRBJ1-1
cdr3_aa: CASSLSRGSPMNTEAFF
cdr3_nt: TGTGCCAGCAGCTTGAGTAGGGGGAGCCCTATGAACACTGAAGCTTTCTTT

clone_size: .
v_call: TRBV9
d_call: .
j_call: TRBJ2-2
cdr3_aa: CASSTSGQTGELFF
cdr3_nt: TGTGCCAGCAGTACCTCCGGGCAGACCGGGGAGCTGTTTTTT

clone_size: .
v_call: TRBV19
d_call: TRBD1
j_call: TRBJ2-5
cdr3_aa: CASRGTGETQYF
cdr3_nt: TGTGCCAGTAGGGGGACAGGAGAGACCCAGTACTTC

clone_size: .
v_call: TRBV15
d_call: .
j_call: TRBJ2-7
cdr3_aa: CATSRDRIGTSYEQYF
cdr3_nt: TGTGCCACCAGCAGAGATAGGATAGGCACCTCCTACGAGCAGTACTTC